This TCR beta chain was captured in a study of spatial heterogeneity in lung cancer (dated by TCRdb to about 2019). In terms of the full investigation: Samples were obtained from approximately 70 patients with early-stage, untreated non-small cell lung cancer from the lung TRACERx cohort. Follow-up PBMC samples were sequenced whenever the samples were available, and the median time to follow-up was about 22 months after resection. Beta-chain transcripts were consistently detected in greater numbers than alpha-chain transcripts, which likely reflected higher beta-chain transcript abundance. In the raw uncorrected reads, each unique combination of TCR and UMI appeared more than ten times on average. In non-small cell lung cancer, the study quantitatively compared TCR alpha and beta repertoires across several tumor regions, matched nontumor lung, and blood. TCR repertoire features were related to nonsynonymous mutation counts determined by whole-exome sequencing of tumor tissue. Both alpha and beta chains were TCR-sequenced in hundreds of tumor regions, approximately 68 matched nontumor lung samples and around 50 PBMC samples obtained at surgery. The paper as a whole reports these results and caveats: Comparisons of baseline and follow-up blood repertoires included only 14 to 15 patients. Additional single-cell paired TCR alpha and beta sequencing was considered necessary to confirm, at a functional level, the hypothesis that regional TCRs recognize regional mutations. Ubiquitous expanded tumor TCRs were detected in blood more often at tumor resection than at routine follow-up.

This clonotype came up many times. Its antigen specificity is not known. Per-base quality was not reported, and no clone a single base away is much larger than it. The time point label of this sample denotes: blood at routine non-recurrence follow-up after resection. Whole RNA extracted from tumor and nontumor lung tissue, or from cryopreserved PBMC samples, was used for TCR sequencing without cell sorting. Only patients for whom sufficient RNA was available from at least two tumor regions were selected for TCR sequencing. Receptor amplification or capture employed 5' RACE. TCRdb lists the instrument as NextSeq 500. The TCR library protocol attached a unique molecular identifier to each TCR cDNA molecule to allow correction of PCR and sequencing errors. Turning to the authors' computational methods: TCR identification, UMI-based error correction and CDR3 extraction were performed with Decombinator tools. Expanded TCRs were defined as those above a frequency of 2 per 1,000, corresponding to the top 1% of the tumor frequency distribution. Renyi diversity was computed with the R vegan package after each repertoire had been subsampled 100 times to 5,000 TCRs. CDR3 similarity networks were constructed using string-kernel similarity of amino acid triplets, with links drawn between CDR3s whose pairwise similarity was above 0.82. TCRdb redid the processing of the public reads, applying fastp at Q25 and MiXCR, and retained in-frame beta chains. A single entry per CDR3 protein holds the most common genes and DNA from its merged rows. TCRdb, not the authors, supplied the V and J calls. The sample table shows 25,000 to 35,000 distinct CDR3 sequences, and less than 6.5% are seen once. The top ten clonotypes cover 20% to 25% of the sample.

The CDR3 measures 14 amino acids from cysteine to phenylalanine. Only CDR3 DNA remains: 42 bases, in frame from the first base. The junction carries 12 bases between V and J, which are trimmed by 3 bases and 4 bases respectively. In this chain, TRBV12-3 or TRBV12-4 is recombined with TRBJ1-1; TRBD1 is possibly the D segment (5 matching bases). Sequenced here: PBMCs, sampled at follow-up. This receptor was taken from a female donor with early-stage non-small cell lung cancer. The DNA is TGTGCCAGCAGTTTGAGGGGTAGGGGCACTGAAGCTTTCTTT. Its translation is CASSLRGRGTEAFF.